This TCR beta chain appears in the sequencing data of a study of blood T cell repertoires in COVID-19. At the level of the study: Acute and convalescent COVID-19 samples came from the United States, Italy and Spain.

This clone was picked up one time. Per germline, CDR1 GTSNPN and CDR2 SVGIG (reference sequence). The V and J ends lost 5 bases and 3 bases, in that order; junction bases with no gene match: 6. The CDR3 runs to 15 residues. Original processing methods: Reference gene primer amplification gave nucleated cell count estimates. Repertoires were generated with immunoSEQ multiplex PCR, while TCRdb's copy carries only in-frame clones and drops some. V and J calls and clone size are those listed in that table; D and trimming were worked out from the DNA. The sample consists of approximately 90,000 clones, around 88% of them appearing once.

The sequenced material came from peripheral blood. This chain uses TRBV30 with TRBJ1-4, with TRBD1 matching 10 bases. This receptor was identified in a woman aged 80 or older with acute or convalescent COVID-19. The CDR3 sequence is CAWAPDRGANEKLFF. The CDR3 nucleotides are TGTGCCTGGGCCCCGGACAGGGGGGCTAATGAAAAACTGTTTTTT.